The 29 T cell receptor beta chains below come from one sample, sequenced in a study of blood T cells in healthy people across ages. Combining a sample-barcoded 5' primer with a J-beta primer mix, a second PCR ran for roughly 7 to 11 cycles. TCRdb processed the 5' RACE reads anew with MiXCR; each CDR3 protein has one entry. The sample records around 1,900,000 distinct CDR3 sequences, roughly two fifths being singletons. What was sequenced was blood. These receptors all stem from a human donor in good health.

The chain couples TRBV27 to TRBJ2-1, with 7 bases identical to TRBD1. The J call may be incorrect, as the DNA end agrees better with TRBJ2-7. Germline V gives CDR1 MNHEY, CDR2 SMNVEV (reference sequence). This CDR3 contains 14 residues. Written as DNA, the CDR3 is TGTGCCAGCAGCCGAAAACAGACAGGGACCGAGCAGTACTTC. Protein: CASSRKQTGTEQYF.

As to this clonotype: The junction departs from germline at one end; a sequencing error may be responsible. The gene calls are TRBV3-1 and TRBJ2-7; perhaps TRBD2 as D (5 bases). The CDR3 runs 15 residues. The germline V gene encodes CDR1 LGHDT and CDR2 YNNKEL (reference sequence). DNA of the CDR3: TGTGCCAGCAGCCAAGATAGACTGATAGCCGGGGAGCTGTACTTC. Translating it yields CASSQDRLIAGELYF.

This clonotype was counted a few times. The chain carries TRBV4-1 and TRBJ2-3; D is uncertain. The V gene lost 3 bases and the J gene lost 2 bases, with 9 bases spanning the gap. The CDR3 is 14 amino acids. Germline CDR1 is MGHRA and CDR2 is YSYEKL. The CDR3 protein is CASSQGSFTDTQYF. DNA of the CDR3: TGCGCCAGCAGCCAGGGGTCCTTCACAGATACGCAGTATTTT.

The J gene is TRBJ1-6, the V gene TRBV27; D remains unclear. The CDR3 spans 13 residues. The germline gives CDR1 MNHEY, CDR2 SMNVEV (reference sequence). V was pared by 1 base and J by 9 bases, with 7 bases between. The CDR3 spells CASSLLGLSPLHF. CDR3 nucleotide sequence: TGTGCCAGCAGTTTATTAGGACTTTCACCCCTCCACTTT.

The chain links TRBV6-2 or TRBV6-3 to TRBJ2-1; 10 bases are shared with TRBD2. The CDR3 spans 19 residues. V was pared by 5 bases and J by 8 bases, with 21 bases of the junction left unmatched. CDR1 is MNHEY and CDR2 is SVGEGT in the germline V gene. CDR3: CASSNPLFRSSGGAHEQFF. CDR3 sequence (DNA): TGTGCCAGCAGTAATCCTTTATTCAGGTCGAGCGGGGGGGCCCATGAGCAGTTCTTC.

V is TRBV6-6 and J is TRBJ1-3; no firm D call. The CDR3 has 17 amino acids. The V end lost 0 bases, the J end lost 3 bases, and 15 bases lay between the germline ends. Germline loops: CDR1 MNHNY, CDR2 SVGAGI (reference sequence). This chain's CDR3 is CASSYSPKTSDGNTIYF. CDR3 coding DNA: TGTGCCAGCAGTTACTCGCCCAAAACCTCTGATGGAAACACCATATATTTT.

The chain combines TRBV9 with TRBJ1-2; TRBD1 might be the D (5 bases). The CDR3 loop spans 13 amino acids. Deletions cut 3 bases from V and 4 bases from J, with 10 bases between. Germline CDR1 is SGDLS and CDR2 is YYNGEE. The CDR3 region has the DNA TGTGCCAGCAGCGATAACGGGGGCTATGGCTACACCTTC. Translation gives CASSDNGGYGYTF.

This clonotype was counted only a few times. This chain uses TRBV7-9 with TRBJ2-4; perhaps TRBD2 as D (6 bases). The ends were cut back, 5 bases at V and 0 bases at J, with 14 bases in the middle. Per germline, CDR1 SEHNR and CDR2 FQNEAQ (reference sequence). This CDR3 is 16 amino acids long. This CDR3 reads CASSPQKGLAKNIQYF. The CDR3 DNA is TGTGCCAGCAGCCCCCAAAAGGGACTAGCCAAAAACATTCAGTACTTC. The full variable domain, rest sourced from reference TRBV7-9 and TRBJ2-4, is DTGVSQNPRHKITKRGQNVTFRCDPISEHNRLYWYRQTLGQGPEFLTYFQNEAQLEKSRLLSDRFSAERPKGSFSTLEIQRTEQGDSAMYLCASSPQKGLAKNIQYFGAGTRLSVL.

V gene TRBV7-6 combines with J gene TRBJ2-3; 10 bases match TRBD2. This CDR3 is built from 15 residues. V lost 5 bases, J lost 10 bases, and 12 bases stayed unmatched. The germline V gene encodes CDR1 SGHVS and CDR2 FNYEAQ. CDR3 region: CASSQYSGGTDAQYF. The CDR3 bases are TGTGCCAGCAGCCAATATAGCGGGGGGACGGATGCGCAGTATTTT.

A few counts support this clonotype. In DNA, the CDR3 is TGTGCCAGCAGCCCGGTGGGGACAGGGGCGGCAGATACGCAGTATTTT. Translation gives CASSPVGTGAADTQYF. This chain uses TRBV7-9 with TRBJ2-3; 10 positions agree with TRBD1. The CDR3 consists of 16 residues. The germline gives CDR1 SEHNR, CDR2 FQNEAQ (reference sequence). V was clipped by 5 bases and J by 4 bases; unmatched bases: 9.

Worth noting for this clonotype: Sequence at one end of the junction differs from germline and may be a read error. The chain has TRBV5-1 and TRBJ1-5; TRBD1 matches 12 bases. The CDR3 loop spans 14 amino acids. Germline values: CDR1 SGHRS, CDR2 YFSETQ. The CDR3 DNA is TGCGCCGGCAGCCCCGGGACAGGGGGCCAGCCCCAGCATTTT. Protein sequence: CAGSPGTGGQPQHF.

The CDR3 here is CSAREDRGLGATAEAFF. The CDR3 region has the DNA TGCAGTGCCAGGGAGGACAGGGGGCTCGGAGCTACCGCTGAAGCTTTCTTT. J is TRBJ1-1 and V is TRBV20-1, with 11 bases that match TRBD1. The germline CDR1 and CDR2 sequences are DFQATT and SNEGSKA (reference sequence). J gave up 6 bases and V 6 bases, and 18 bases lay outside the gene matches. The CDR3 totals 17 residues.

This clonotype showed up just a few times. The chain combines TRBV6-1 with TRBJ2-3, with TRBD2 identical over 7 bases. The CDR3 is made up of 15 amino acids. Germline trimming cut 2 bases from V and 6 bases from J; bases unmatched to any gene: 8. Germline CDR1 MNHNS, CDR2 SASEGT. The CDR3 here is CASSESGGGYDTQYF. The CDR3 DNA follows: TGTGCCAGCAGTGAATCAGGCGGGGGATATGATACGCAGTATTTT.

The rearrangement joins TRBV3-1 to TRBJ2-7; either TRBD1 or TRBD2 may supply D (5 bases each). CDR1 LGHDT and CDR2 YNNKEL come from the germline V gene (reference sequence). CDR3 length: 14 amino acids. V dropped 5 bases and J dropped 0 bases, with 11 bases sitting between them. CDR3 DNA: TGTGCCAGCAGCAGGTCGGGGCTCTCCTACGAGCAGTACTTC. The encoded protein is CASSRSGLSYEQYF.

The chain combines TRBV6-5 with TRBJ2-7, with 11 bases matching TRBD2. Trimming took 4 bases from V and 2 from J; bases not matched to a gene: 4. There are 15 residues in the CDR3. The germline V gene has CDR1 MNHEY and CDR2 SVGAGI. CDR3 sequence: CASSSQLAGAYEQYF. CDR3 sequence (DNA): TGTGCCAGCAGTTCTCAACTAGCGGGGGCCTACGAGCAGTACTTC.

V usage is TRBV4-1 and J usage is TRBJ1-5; D unclear. This CDR3 spans 13 amino acids. Trimming left V 3 bases short and J 6 bases short, with 9 bases between. CDR1 is MGHRA, CDR2 YSYEKL, per germline. CDR3 amino acids: CASSHPGSQPQHF. The CDR3, as DNA: TGCGCCAGCAGCCACCCGGGTAGTCAGCCCCAGCATTTT.

Remarks on this clonotype: This may come from a read error, since a much larger clone is one base off. The rearrangement links TRBV29-1 to TRBJ2-1, with 10 nucleotides matching TRBD2. This CDR3 is built from 13 residues. V lost 4 bases to trimming and J lost 13 bases; unmatched junction nucleotides: 10. Germline V gene data show CDR1 as SQVTM and CDR2 as ANQGSEA. CDR3 sequence: CSVGSGGQETQFF. The CDR3 bases are TGCAGCGTTGGTAGCGGGGGGCAAGAGACCCAGTTCTTC.

The chain is built from TRBV7-2 and TRBJ1-2; D is unresolved. V was shortened by 5 bases and J by 2 bases, with 12 bases between the two germline ends. This CDR3 has 14 amino acids. The germline V gene encodes CDR1 SGHTA and CDR2 FQGNSA. The CDR3 reads CASSPWSQNYGYTF. CDR3 nucleotides: TGTGCCAGCAGCCCGTGGTCGCAAAACTATGGCTACACCTTC.

This chain connects TRBV12-5 to TRBJ2-5; 10 positions match TRBD2. From germline, CDR1 is LGHNT and CDR2 FRNRAP. V lost 7 bases to trimming and J lost 0 bases; unmatched junction nucleotides: 2. The CDR3 extends over 14 amino acids. The CDR3 DNA sequence: TGTGCTAGTGAGCGGGGGGGTTACCAAGAGACCCAGTACTTC. This codes for CASERGGYQETQYF.

This chain connects TRBV20-1 to TRBJ1-5; possibly TRBD1 for D (6 bases). The V end lost 4 bases, the J end lost 7 bases, and 14 bases lay between the germline ends. The CDR3 length is 13 residues. In germline, CDR1 is DFQATT, CDR2 SNEGSKA (reference sequence). The CDR3 DNA is TGCAGTGCTACGCCAGGGGTAGGACAGCCCCAGCATTTT. Its translation is CSATPGVGQPQHF.

This clonotype was detected only once. The rearrangement links TRBV7-2 to TRBJ1-1; D remains ambiguous. Germline CDR1 reads SGHTA; CDR2 reads FQGNSA. The CDR3 sequence is 13 residues long. V lost 5 bases and J lost 6, with 13 bases in between. The CDR3 loop is CASSTNAGAEAFF. The CDR3 DNA sequence: TGTGCCAGCAGCACCAACGCCGGGGCTGAAGCTTTCTTT.

This clonotype was counted only a few times. The CDR3 protein is CSAGGSGAEAFF. Written as DNA, the CDR3 is TGCAGTGCTGGTGGTTCGGGGGCTGAAGCTTTCTTT. The rearrangement links TRBV20-1 to TRBJ1-1; perhaps TRBD1 as D (5 bases). Per germline, CDR1 DFQATT and CDR2 SNEGSKA (reference sequence). CDR3 size: 12 residues. Trimming took 5 bases from V and 6 from J, leaving 13 bases between them.

This clonotype was detected a few times. The rearrangement joins TRBV14 to TRBJ2-3, with 10 bases fitting TRBD1. After removal of 3 bases from V and 6 bases from J, the junction contained 18 bases not matched to a gene. The CDR3 consists of 19 residues. Germline CDR1 and CDR2: SGHDN and FVKESK. In DNA form, the CDR3 reads TGTGCCAGCAGCCACCCGAGGGTGATACCGGGACAGGGGAGGGATACGCAGTATTTT. Its protein product is CASSHPRVIPGQGRDTQYF.

The rearrangement joins TRBV28 to TRBJ2-7; D could derive from TRBD1 or TRBD2 (5 bases each). The CDR3 is 14 amino acids. V lost 6 bases to trimming and J lost 2 bases, with 14 bases between them. Germline V gene sequence: CDR1 MDHEN, CDR2 SYDVKM. For the CDR3, the DNA is TGTGCCAGCAGCTTTTCGGGACGGACCTACGAGCAGTACTTC. It yields the protein CASSFSGRTYEQYF.

The chain uses TRBV15 and TRBJ1-2, with a weak D call TRBD1 (5 bases). The length of the CDR3 is 15 residues. CDR1 and CDR2 (germline): LNHNV, YYDKDF (reference sequence). The ends were cut back, 9 bases at V and 0 bases at J, with 17 bases in the middle. The CDR3 is CATSPGTAPNYGYTF. The CDR3 bases are TGTGCCACGAGCCCCGGGACCGCTCCTAACTATGGCTACACCTTC.

The DNA for the CDR3 is TGCAGCGTTGGGGACCCAAAGCTCACTGAAGCTTTCTTT. This encodes CSVGDPKLTEAFF. V usage is TRBV29-1 and J usage is TRBJ1-1; possible D gene TRBD1, 5 bases. The CDR3 contains 13 residues. Germline V gives CDR1 SQVTM, CDR2 ANQGSEA. V was cut by 4 bases and J by 4 bases, with 13 bases left in between.

This clonotype was seen repeatedly, ten times or more. The chain couples TRBV29-1 to TRBJ2-7; D not certain. V shed 0 bases and J shed 6 bases, with 15 bases lying between them. This CDR3 comprises 14 residues. CDR1 and CDR2 from the germline V gene are SQVTM and ANQGSEA. The CDR3: CSVEELRQSGEQYF. DNA of the CDR3: TGCAGCGTTGAAGAGCTGCGGCAAAGTGGCGAGCAGTACTTC.

J is TRBJ2-1 and V is TRBV29-1; 8 bases fit TRBD1. V was clipped by 3 bases and J by 3 bases; unmatched bases: 10. Germline CDR1 and CDR2: SQVTM and ANQGSEA. CDR3 length equals 16 residues. CDR3 sequence: CSVDQFGQGVYNEQFF. The CDR3 coding sequence is TGCAGCGTTGATCAATTCGGACAGGGTGTCTACAATGAGCAGTTCTTC.

There are a few counts of this clonotype. The rearrangement joins TRBV25-1 to TRBJ2-7; TRBD1 agrees at 9 bases. Matching the DNA end better, TRBJ2-5 makes the J call doubtful. The CDR3 has 14 residues. The germline V gene encodes CDR1 MGHDK and CDR2 SYGVNS. CDR3 region: CASSEWTGEETQYF. CDR3 DNA: TGTGCCAGCAGTGAATGGACAGGGGAGGAGACCCAGTACTTC.